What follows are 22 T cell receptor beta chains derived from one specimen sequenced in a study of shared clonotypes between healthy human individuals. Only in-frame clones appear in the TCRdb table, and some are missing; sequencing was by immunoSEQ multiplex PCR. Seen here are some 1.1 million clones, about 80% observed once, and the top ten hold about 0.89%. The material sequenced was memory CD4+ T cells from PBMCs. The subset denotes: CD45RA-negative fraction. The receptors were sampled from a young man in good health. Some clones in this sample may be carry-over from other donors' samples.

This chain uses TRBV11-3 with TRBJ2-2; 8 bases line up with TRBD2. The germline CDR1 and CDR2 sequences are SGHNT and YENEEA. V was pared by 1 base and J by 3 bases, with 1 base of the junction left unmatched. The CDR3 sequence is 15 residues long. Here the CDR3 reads CASSLVREDTGELFF. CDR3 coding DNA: TGTGCCAGCAGCTTAGTGCGGGAGGACACCGGGGAGCTGTTTTTT.

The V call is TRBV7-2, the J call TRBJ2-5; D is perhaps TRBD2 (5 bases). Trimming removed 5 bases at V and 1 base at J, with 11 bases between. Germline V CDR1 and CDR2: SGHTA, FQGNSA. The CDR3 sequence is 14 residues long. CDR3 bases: TGTGCCAGCAGCCAGAGCGGTCCCCAAGAGACCCAGTACTTC. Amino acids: CASSQSGPQETQYF.

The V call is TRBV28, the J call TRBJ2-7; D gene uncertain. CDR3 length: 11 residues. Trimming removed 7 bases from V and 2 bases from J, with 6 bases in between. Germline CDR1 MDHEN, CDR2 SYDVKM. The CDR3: CASTSTYEQYF. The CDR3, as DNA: TGTGCCAGCACCTCGACCTACGAGCAGTACTTC.

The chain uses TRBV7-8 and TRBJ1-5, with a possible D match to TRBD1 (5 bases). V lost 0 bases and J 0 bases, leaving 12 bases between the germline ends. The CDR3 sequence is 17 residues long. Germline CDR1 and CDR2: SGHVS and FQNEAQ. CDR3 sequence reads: CASSLAAGALSNQPQHF. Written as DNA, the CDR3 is TGTGCCAGCAGCTTAGCCGCCGGGGCCCTTAGCAATCAGCCCCAGCATTTT. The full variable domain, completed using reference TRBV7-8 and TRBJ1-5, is GAGVSQSPRYKVAKRGQDVALRCDPISGHVSLFWYQQALGQGPEFLTYFQNEAQLDKSGLPSDRFFAERPEGSVSTLKIQRTQQEDSAVYLCASSLAAGALSNQPQHFGDGTRLSIL.

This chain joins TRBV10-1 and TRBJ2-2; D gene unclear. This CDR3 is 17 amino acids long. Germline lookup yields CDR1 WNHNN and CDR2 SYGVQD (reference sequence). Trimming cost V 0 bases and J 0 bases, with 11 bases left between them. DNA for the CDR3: TGCGCCAGCAGTGAGTCGGTATATAACTCGAACACCGGGGAGCTGTTTTTT. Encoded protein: CASSESVYNSNTGELFF.

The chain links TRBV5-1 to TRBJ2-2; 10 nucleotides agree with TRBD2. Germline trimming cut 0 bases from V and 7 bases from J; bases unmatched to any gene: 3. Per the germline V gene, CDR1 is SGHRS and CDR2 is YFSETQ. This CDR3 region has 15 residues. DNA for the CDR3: TGCGCCAGCAGCTTGGGGACTAGCGGCCTCGGGGAGCTGTTTTTT. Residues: CASSLGTSGLGELFF. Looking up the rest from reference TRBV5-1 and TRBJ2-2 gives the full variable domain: KAGVTQTPRYLIKTRGQQVTLSCSPISGHRSVSWYQQTPGQGLQFLFEYFSETQRNKGNFPGRFSGRQFSNSRSEMNVSTLELGDSALYLCASSLGTSGLGELFFGEGSRLTVL.

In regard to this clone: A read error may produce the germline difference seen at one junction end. This CDR3 reads CAWTPGTQGTQYF. CDR3 nucleotide sequence: TGTGCCTGGACGCCAGGGACCCAAGGGACCCAGTACTTC. This chain uses TRBV30 with TRBJ2-5; D assignment may be TRBD1 or TRBD2 (5 bases each). Germline V lookup: CDR1 GTSNPN, CDR2 SVGIG (reference sequence). This CDR3 has 13 amino acids.

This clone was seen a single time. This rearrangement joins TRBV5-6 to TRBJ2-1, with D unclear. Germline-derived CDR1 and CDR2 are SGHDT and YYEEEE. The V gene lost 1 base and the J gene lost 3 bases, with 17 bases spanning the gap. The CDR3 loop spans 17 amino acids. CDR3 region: CASSLFLAESSYNEQFF. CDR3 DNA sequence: TGTGCCAGCAGCTTGTTTTTAGCAGAGAGCAGCTACAATGAGCAGTTCTTC.

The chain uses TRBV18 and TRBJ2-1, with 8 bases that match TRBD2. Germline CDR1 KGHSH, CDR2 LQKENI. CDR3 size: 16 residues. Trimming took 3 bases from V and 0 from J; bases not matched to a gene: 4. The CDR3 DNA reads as TGTGCCAGCTCACCCGGCGGGGGGAGCTCCTACAATGAGCAGTTCTTC. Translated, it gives CASSPGGGSSYNEQFF.

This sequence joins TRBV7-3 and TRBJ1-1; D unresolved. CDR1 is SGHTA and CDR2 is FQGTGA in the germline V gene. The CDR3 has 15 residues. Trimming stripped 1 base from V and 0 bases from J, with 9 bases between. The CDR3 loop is CASSLMGNMNTEAFF. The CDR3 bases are TGTGCCAGCAGCTTAATGGGCAACATGAACACTGAAGCTTTCTTT. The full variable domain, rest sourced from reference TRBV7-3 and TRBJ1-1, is GAGVSQTPSNKVTEKGKYVELRCDPISGHTALYWYRQSLGQGPEFLIYFQGTGAADDSGLPNDRFFAVRPEGSVSTLKIQRTERGDSAVYLCASSLMGNMNTEAFFGQGTRLTVV.

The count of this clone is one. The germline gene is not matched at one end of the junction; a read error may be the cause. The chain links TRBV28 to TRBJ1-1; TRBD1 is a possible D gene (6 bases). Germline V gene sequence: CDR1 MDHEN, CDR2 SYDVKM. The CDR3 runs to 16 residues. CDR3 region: CASSLNMDSYDTEAFF. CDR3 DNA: TGTGCCAGCAGTTTAAATATGGACAGCTACGACACTGAGGCTTTCTTT.

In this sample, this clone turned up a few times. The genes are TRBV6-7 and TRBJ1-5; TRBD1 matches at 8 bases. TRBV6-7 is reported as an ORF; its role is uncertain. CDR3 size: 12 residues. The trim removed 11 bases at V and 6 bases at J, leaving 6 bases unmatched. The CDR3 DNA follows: TGTGCCTCGGCAGGGGGCGGTCAGCCCCAGCATTTT. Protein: CASAGGGQPQHF.

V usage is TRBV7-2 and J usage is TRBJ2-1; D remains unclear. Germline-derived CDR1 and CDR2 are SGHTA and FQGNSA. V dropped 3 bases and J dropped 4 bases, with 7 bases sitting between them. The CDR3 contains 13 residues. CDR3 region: CASSFSRYNEQFF. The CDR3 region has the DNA TGTGCCAGCAGCTTTTCAAGGTACAATGAGCAGTTCTTC.

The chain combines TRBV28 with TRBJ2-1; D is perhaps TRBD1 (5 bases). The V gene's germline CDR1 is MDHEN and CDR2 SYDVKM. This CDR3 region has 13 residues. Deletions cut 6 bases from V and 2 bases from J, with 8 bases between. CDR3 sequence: CASRQDPYNEQFF. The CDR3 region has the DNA TGTGCCAGCAGACAGGACCCCTACAATGAGCAGTTCTTC. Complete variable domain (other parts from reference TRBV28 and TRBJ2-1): DVKVTQSSRYLVKRTGEKVFLECVQDMDHENMFWYRQDPGLGLRLIYFSYDVKMKEKGDIPEGYSVSREKKERFSLILESASTNQTSMYLCASRQDPYNEQFFGPGTRLTVL.

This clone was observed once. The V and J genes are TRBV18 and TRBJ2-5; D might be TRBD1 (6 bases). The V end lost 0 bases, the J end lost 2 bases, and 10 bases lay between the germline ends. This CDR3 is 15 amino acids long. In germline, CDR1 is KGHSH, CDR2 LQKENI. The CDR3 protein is CASSPPGRGQETQYF. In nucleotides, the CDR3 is TGTGCCAGCTCACCACCCGGCAGGGGACAAGAGACCCAGTACTTC.

CDR3 amino acids: CASRGVGGTSNQPQHF. The CDR3 nucleotides are TGTGCCAGCAGGGGCGTAGGGGGGACAAGCAATCAGCCCCAGCATTTT. J is TRBJ1-5 and V is TRBV28; TRBD1 might be the D (6 bases). Trimming removed 6 bases from V and 1 base from J, with 16 bases in between. Germline CDR1 is MDHEN and CDR2 is SYDVKM. The CDR3 covers 16 residues.

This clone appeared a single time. Written as DNA, the CDR3 is TGTGCCAGCAGCTTTTCGACAGCCGTCAGTACGCAGTATTTT. It encodes CASSFSTAVSTQYF. This sequence joins TRBV5-6 and TRBJ2-3; a weak D match, TRBD1 (5 bases). The CDR3 has 14 amino acids. Germline loops: CDR1 SGHDT, CDR2 YYEEEE. V shed 2 bases and J shed 8 bases, with 15 bases lying between them. The variable domain in full, completed from reference TRBV5-6 and TRBJ2-3, reads DAGVTQSPTHLIKTRGQQVTLRCSPKSGHDTVSWYQQALGQGPQFIFQYYEEEERQRGNFPDRFSGHQFPNYSSELNVNALLLGDSALYLCASSFSTAVSTQYFGPGTRLTVL.

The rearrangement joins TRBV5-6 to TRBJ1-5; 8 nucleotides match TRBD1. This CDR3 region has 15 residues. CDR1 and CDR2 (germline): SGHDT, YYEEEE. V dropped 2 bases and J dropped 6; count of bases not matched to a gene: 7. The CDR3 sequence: CASSFFQGAAQPQHF. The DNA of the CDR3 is TGTGCCAGCAGCTTTTTCCAGGGGGCAGCTCAGCCCCAGCATTTT.

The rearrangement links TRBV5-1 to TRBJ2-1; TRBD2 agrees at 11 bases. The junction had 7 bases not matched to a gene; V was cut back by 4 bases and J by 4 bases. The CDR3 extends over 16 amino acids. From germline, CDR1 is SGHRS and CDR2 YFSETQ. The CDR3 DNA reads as TGCGCCAGCAGCCCCCGACTAGCGGGAATATACAATGAGCAGTTCTTC. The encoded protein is CASSPRLAGIYNEQFF.

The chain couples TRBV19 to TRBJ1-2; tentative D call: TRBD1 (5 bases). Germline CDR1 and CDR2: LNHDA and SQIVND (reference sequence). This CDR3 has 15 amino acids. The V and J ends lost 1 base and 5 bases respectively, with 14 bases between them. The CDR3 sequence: CASSIAVQALYGYTF. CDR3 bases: TGTGCCAGTAGTATAGCGGTACAGGCCTTGTATGGCTACACCTTC.

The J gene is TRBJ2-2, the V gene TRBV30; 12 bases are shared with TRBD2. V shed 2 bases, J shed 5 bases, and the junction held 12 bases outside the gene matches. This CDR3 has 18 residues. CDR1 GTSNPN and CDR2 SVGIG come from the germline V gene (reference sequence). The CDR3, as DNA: TGTGCCTGGAGTCCCCCCCGCCTAGCGGGAGGGCGAACCGGGGAGCTGTTTTTT. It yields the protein CAWSPPRLAGGRTGELFF.

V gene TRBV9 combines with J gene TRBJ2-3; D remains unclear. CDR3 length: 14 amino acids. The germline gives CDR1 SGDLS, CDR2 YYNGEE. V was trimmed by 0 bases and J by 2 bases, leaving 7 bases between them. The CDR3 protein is CASSVALNTDTQYF. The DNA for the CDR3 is TGTGCCAGCAGCGTAGCCCTCAACACAGATACGCAGTATTTT.